This T cell receptor (beta chain) was sequenced during a study of shared clonotypes between healthy human individuals. Study in general: CD4 naive cells filled three plates per donor, CD4 memory three, CD8 naive two and CD8 memory one.

Approximately 210 ng DNA, approximately 30,000 T cell genomes, went into each sorted-subset replicate PCR. The data were produced by immunoSEQ multiplex PCR, yet TCRdb's version contains in-frame clones alone and is incomplete. The data contain around 690,000 clones, less than 95% of them seen just once; the ten biggest clones take up 34%. Regarding this clone: What it recognizes is unknown.

J lost 3 bases, V lost 1 base, and 8 bases had no gene match. There are 17 residues in the CDR3. Germline CDR1 reads SGHAT; CDR2 reads FQNNGV. Points from the study as a whole: The sharing of 5% to 5.5% of naive CD4 clonotypes was seen across a handful of donors. Rarefaction exposed incomplete sorted-subset sequencing despite large depth.

The sample was memory CD8+ T cells from PBMCs. This sample's subset: CD45RO+ cells pooled with CCR7-negative TemRA cells. This receptor was identified in a man between 18 and 29 years old in good health. Some clones in this sample may be carry-over from other donors' samples. This chain joins TRBV11-2 and TRBJ1-5, with 8 bases fitting TRBD1. CDR3 region: CASSLALAGGVNQPQHF. The CDR3 coding sequence is TGTGCCAGCAGCTTAGCGCTTGCAGGGGGCGTCAATCAGCCCCAGCATTTT.